Presented here are 9 T cell receptor beta chains from one specimen sequenced in a study of blood T cell repertoires in COVID-19. This table comes from immunoSEQ multiplex PCR, and its TCRdb copy is limited to in-frame clones, with some not included. The data contain 150,000 to 200,000 clones, about 88% of them singletons. The sample taken for sequencing was peripheral blood. These receptors came from a young man with acute or convalescent COVID-19.

This clone has just one count. This chain uses TRBV11-2 with TRBJ1-5, with a possible D match to TRBD1 (6 bases). Trimming removed 2 bases at V and 7 bases at J, with 12 bases between. CDR3 length: 14 amino acids. Looked up from germline, CDR1 is SGHAT and CDR2 is FQNNGV. The CDR3 DNA reads TGTGCCAGCAGCTTAACGGGGGGCGGGCAGCCCCAGCATTTT. Amino acid sequence: CASSLTGGGQPQHF.

The J gene is TRBJ1-5, the V gene TRBV19; the D is unclear. Trimming pared 6 bases from V and 0 bases from J, leaving 12 bases between. The CDR3 is 15 amino acids. In germline, CDR1 is LNHDA, CDR2 SQIVND (reference sequence). The CDR3 loop reads CASSLTEYSNQPQHF. The CDR3 nucleotides read TGTGCCAGTAGCCTAACAGAGTATAGCAATCAGCCCCAGCATTTT.

The chain couples TRBV7-3 to TRBJ2-1, with TRBD2 matching over 10 bases. The CDR3 loop spans 16 amino acids. From germline, CDR1 is SGHTA and CDR2 FQGTGA. V lost 0 bases to trimming and J lost 4 bases; unmatched junction nucleotides: 3. The CDR3 here is CASSLTQLAGYNEQFF. The DNA for the CDR3 is TGTGCCAGCAGCTTAACGCAACTAGCGGGGTACAATGAGCAGTTCTTC.

The chain uses TRBV7-6 and TRBJ2-1, with 16 bases that match TRBD2. V shed 2 bases, J shed 7 bases, and the junction held 11 bases outside the gene matches. CDR3 size: 19 residues. Germline V gives CDR1 SGHVS, CDR2 FNYEAQ. The CDR3 bases are TGTGCCAGCAGCTTACAGGGACTAGCGGGGGGGCCGACAAGTAATGAGCAGTTCTTC. This translates into CASSLQGLAGGPTSNEQFF.

This CDR3 is CASSPWIANQETQYF. In DNA, the CDR3 is TGCGCCAGCAGCCCCTGGATAGCGAACCAAGAGACCCAGTACTTC. This sequence joins TRBV5-1 and TRBJ2-5; maybe TRBD2 (5 bases). The CDR3 contains 15 residues. From germline, CDR1 is SGHRS and CDR2 YFSETQ. Trimming removed 4 bases from V and 0 bases from J, with 13 bases in between.

The rearrangement links TRBV24-1 to TRBJ2-1; 12 bases are a match to TRBD2. Trimming at V came to 9 bases and at J to 1 base, leaving 0 bases not matched to a gene. The germline CDR1 and CDR2 sequences are KGHDR and SFDVKD. CDR3 length: 14 residues. CDR3 nucleotide sequence: TGTGCCACCGGACTAGCGGGGTCCTACAATGAGCAGTTCTTC. It translates to CATGLAGSYNEQFF.

This clone was observed a handful of times. The chain links TRBV7-3 to TRBJ2-2; D is perhaps TRBD2 (6 bases). V lost 0 bases, J lost 3 bases, and 8 bases lay in between. This CDR3 is 15 amino acids long. The germline CDR1 and CDR2 sequences are SGHTA and FQGTGA. CDR3 sequence: CASSLTGEDTGELFF. The CDR3 region has the DNA TGTGCCAGCAGCTTAACAGGGGAGGACACCGGGGAGCTGTTTTTT.

The rearrangement joins TRBV3-1 (or the pseudogene TRBV3-2) to TRBJ2-3, with a tentative D call TRBD1 (6 bases). The CDR3 consists of 15 residues. Germline assignment: CDR1 LGHDT and CDR2 YNNKEL (reference sequence). Trimming stripped 1 base from V and 5 bases from J, with 13 bases between. CDR3 sequence reads: CASSQVQGVIDTQYF. In DNA, the CDR3 is TGTGCCAGCAGCCAAGTACAGGGAGTAATAGATACGCAGTATTTT.

In this sample, this clone turned up a few times. The rearrangement uses TRBV3-1 (or the pseudogene TRBV3-2) and TRBJ1-2; D perhaps matches TRBD1 (6 bases). The CDR3 contains 14 residues. The V gene lost 3 bases and the J gene lost 5 bases, with 13 bases spanning the gap. Germline V lookup: CDR1 LGHDT, CDR2 YNNKEL (reference sequence). The CDR3 DNA sequence: TGTGCCAGCAGCCAGCGGACAGCTGCTTATGGCTACACCTTC. Its translation is CASSQRTAAYGYTF.